Shown below are 29 T cell receptor beta chains from a single sample sequenced in a study of cytomegalovirus exposure and HLA in healthy donors. The PCR used 60 Vbeta and 13 Jbeta primers. TCRdb's table, derived via immunoSEQ multiplex PCR, lists solely in-frame clones and lacks some. The profile shows more than 150,000 clones, 84% of them singletons. The specimen was PBMCs. The receptors come from a woman between 45 and 65 years old in good health and CMV-seropositive.

This CDR3 reads CASSYSIEETQYF. Here the CDR3 DNA reads TGTGCCAGCAGTTACTCAATAGAAGAGACCCAGTACTTC. V and J are TRBV6-6 and TRBJ2-5; D ambiguous. This CDR3 is built from 13 residues. Between the trimmed V and J ends, which lost 0 bases and 3 bases, there was a span of 5 bases. Germline CDR1 MNHNY, CDR2 SVGAGI (reference sequence).

The V and J genes are TRBV27 and TRBJ1-2, with 11 bases matching TRBD1. Germline lookup yields CDR1 MNHEY and CDR2 SMNVEV (reference sequence). Trimming cost V 5 bases and J 8 bases; bases outside gene matches: 10. This CDR3 has 15 amino acids. CDR3 nucleotides: TGTGCCAGCAGTGCGCTAGGGACAGGGGGTGGGGGCTACACCTTC. Protein sequence: CASSALGTGGGGYTF.

The chain uses TRBV11-3 and TRBJ2-5; 8 positions match TRBD2. The V gene's germline CDR1 is SGHNT and CDR2 YENEEA. The CDR3 extends over 13 amino acids. V lost 1 base to trimming and J lost 6 bases; unmatched junction nucleotides: 1. This CDR3 is CASSLVAGKTQYF. As DNA, the CDR3 is TGTGCCAGCAGCTTAGTAGCGGGAAAGACCCAGTACTTC.

This clone was picked up one time. In DNA, the CDR3 is TGTGCCAGTACCACCACCGTGACGGAGTACAATGAGCAGTTCTTC. Its protein product is CASTTTVTEYNEQFF. The chain carries TRBV19 and TRBJ2-1; D gene ambiguous. V lost 7 bases and J lost 4, with 17 bases in between. Germline loops: CDR1 LNHDA, CDR2 SQIVND (reference sequence). This CDR3 comprises 15 residues.

This clone has only a few counts. V usage is TRBV7-9 and J usage is TRBJ1-1, with D possibly being TRBD1 (6 bases). This CDR3 spans 15 amino acids. Germline CDR1 SEHNR, CDR2 FQNEAQ (reference sequence). V was clipped by 5 bases and J by 2 bases, with 15 bases between them. The CDR3 sequence is CASSVGAGGNTEAFF. The CDR3 DNA follows: TGTGCCAGCAGCGTAGGGGCGGGGGGCAACACTGAAGCTTTCTTT.

The V and J genes are TRBV6-6 and TRBJ2-4; TRBD1 matches 11 bases. Germline V CDR1 and CDR2: MNHNY, SVGAGI (reference sequence). This CDR3 has 14 residues. Trimming at V came to 7 bases and at J to 5 bases, leaving 4 bases not matched to a gene. The CDR3 sequence: CASNLDRGQNIQYF. The CDR3 bases are TGTGCCAGCAACCTGGACAGGGGGCAAAACATTCAGTACTTC.

The chain couples TRBV5-4 to TRBJ1-6; 7 nucleotides align to TRBD1. Germline CDR1 SGHNT, CDR2 YYREEE (reference sequence). After removal of 0 bases from V and 6 bases from J, the junction contained 3 bases not matched to a gene. The CDR3 covers 15 residues. The CDR3 nucleotides are TGTGCCAGCAGCTTGGCAACAGGGGTTAATTCACCCCTCCACTTT. Translation gives CASSLATGVNSPLHF.

The chain carries TRBV2 and TRBJ1-1; D is unclear. Germline loops: CDR1 SNHLY, CDR2 FYNNEI. Trimming removed 4 bases from V and 0 bases from J, with 9 bases in between. This CDR3 is built from 14 residues. As DNA, the CDR3 is TGTGCCAGCAGTGTTTTTGAGGTGAACACTGAAGCTTTCTTT. Its protein is CASSVFEVNTEAFF.

The chain uses TRBV6-5 and TRBJ1-2; tentative D call: TRBD1 (5 bases). V lost 6 bases to trimming and J lost 4 bases, with 18 bases between them. The CDR3 totals 15 residues. Germline V CDR1 and CDR2: MNHEY, SVGAGI. The CDR3 spells CASSTRQGVVYGYTF. The CDR3 DNA reads as TGTGCCAGCAGCACTCGTCAAGGGGTGGTCTATGGCTACACCTTC.

The chain carries TRBV2 and TRBJ2-5; 9 positions agree with TRBD1. The V gene's germline CDR1 is SNHLY and CDR2 FYNNEI. J lost 5 bases, V lost 8 bases, and 6 bases had no gene match. This CDR3 is 13 amino acids long. For the CDR3, the DNA is TGTGCCAGCCGGACAGGGGTTGGGGAGACCCAGTACTTC. This translates into CASRTGVGETQYF.

The V gene is TRBV5-1, the J gene TRBJ2-2; a possible D gene is TRBD1 (8 bases). This CDR3 is built from 15 residues. CDR1 SGHRS and CDR2 YFSETQ come from the germline V gene. The ends were cut back, 1 base at V and 5 bases at J, with 12 bases in the middle. The CDR3 is CASSLLQGGTGELFF. The CDR3 DNA reads as TGCGCCAGCAGCTTGTTACAGGGGGGGACCGGGGAGCTGTTTTTT.

This clone was seen only a few times. The rearrangement uses TRBV7-2 and TRBJ2-5; unclear D gene. Between the trimmed V and J ends, which lost 4 bases and 9 bases, there was a span of 9 bases. This CDR3 is 11 amino acids long. In germline, CDR1 is SGHTA, CDR2 FQGNSA. This CDR3 reads CASSSLDAQYF. Written as DNA, the CDR3 is TGTGCCAGCAGCTCTCTAGACGCCCAGTACTTC.

The gene calls are TRBV19 and TRBJ1-2; no firm D call. Germline lookup yields CDR1 LNHDA and CDR2 SQIVND (reference sequence). The CDR3 is made up of 15 amino acids. The V gene lost 5 bases and the J gene lost 8 bases, with 21 bases spanning the gap. CDR3 protein: CASSPDHMISGGYTF. CDR3 bases: TGTGCCAGTAGTCCAGATCACATGATATCGGGGGGCTACACCTTC.

This chain joins TRBV2 and TRBJ1-5, with D possibly TRBD1 on 5 matching bases. V dropped 2 bases and J dropped 1 base, with 12 bases sitting between them. CDR1 and CDR2 (germline): SNHLY, FYNNEI. This CDR3 is built from 16 residues. The CDR3 loop reads CASSELLGGSNQPQHF. The DNA of the CDR3 is TGTGCCAGCAGTGAACTGCTCGGGGGGAGCAATCAGCCCCAGCATTTT.

The chain's CDR3 is CASSDRDRGLYSPLHF. The CDR3 region has the DNA TGTGCCAGCTCCGATCGGGACAGGGGACTTTATTCACCCCTCCACTTT. This chain uses TRBV28 with TRBJ1-6, with 10 bases identical to TRBD1. The germline CDR1 and CDR2 sequences are MDHEN and SYDVKM. The V gene end was trimmed by 8 bases and the J gene end by 8 bases; junction bases not matched to a gene: 12. This CDR3 region has 16 residues.

The chain combines TRBV7-9 with TRBJ2-3, with 9 bases that match TRBD2. V lost 8 bases to trimming and J lost 2 bases; unmatched junction nucleotides: 17. Per the germline V gene, CDR1 is SEHNR and CDR2 is FQNEAQ (reference sequence). The CDR3 totals 18 residues. The CDR3 nucleotides read TGTGCCAGCCATTTTGGCGGGGGGGCGAGACGGGACACAGATACGCAGTATTTT. Its protein product is CASHFGGGARRDTDTQYF.

The count of this clone is one. The V call is TRBV19, the J call TRBJ1-4; TRBD1 is a possible D gene (6 bases). Trimming shortened V by 4 bases and J by 4 bases, and 7 bases separated the two germline ends. CDR1 LNHDA and CDR2 SQIVND come from the germline V gene (reference sequence). CDR3 length: 13 amino acids. In nucleotides, the CDR3 is TGTGCCAGTAGTACAGGGGATAATGAAAAACTGTTTTTT. Its translation is CASSTGDNEKLFF. The full variable domain, with the rest looked up from reference TRBV19 and TRBJ1-4, is DGGITQSPKYLFRKEGQNVTLSCEQNLNHDAMYWYRQDPGQGLRLIYYSQIVNDFQKGDIAEGYSVSREKKESFPLTVTSAQKNPTAFYLCASSTGDNEKLFFGSGTQLSVL.

This chain joins TRBV4-1 and TRBJ2-3; D perhaps matches TRBD2 (5 bases). The V gene's germline CDR1 is MGHRA and CDR2 YSYEKL. Trimming stripped 4 bases from V and 0 bases from J, with 23 bases between. This CDR3 has 19 residues. Written as DNA, the CDR3 is TGCGCCAGCAGCCCCAAGGCAGGCCTGGGGAGCCCTAGCACAGATACGCAGTATTTT. It codes for CASSPKAGLGSPSTDTQYF.

The chain links TRBV28 to TRBJ1-5; 9 bases fit TRBD1. CDR1 is MDHEN, CDR2 SYDVKM, per germline. CDR3 length: 14 residues. After removal of 6 bases from V and 7 bases from J, the junction contained 7 bases not matched to a gene. The CDR3 sequence is CASRTGQGRQPQHF. In DNA, the CDR3 is TGTGCCAGCAGAACCGGACAGGGGAGACAGCCCCAGCATTTT. Based on the CDR3 plus reference TRBV28 and TRBJ1-5, the full variable domain is DVKVTQSSRYLVKRTGEKVFLECVQDMDHENMFWYRQDPGLGLRLIYFSYDVKMKEKGDIPEGYSVSREKKERFSLILESASTNQTSMYLCASRTGQGRQPQHFGDGTRLSIL.

The rearrangement joins TRBV5-1 to TRBJ2-2; D remains ambiguous. V was trimmed by 4 bases and J by 0 bases, leaving 7 bases between them. Looked up from germline, CDR1 is SGHRS and CDR2 is YFSETQ. CDR3 length: 14 amino acids. Here the CDR3 DNA reads TGCGCCAGCAGCCCAGGTTCGAACACCGGGGAGCTGTTTTTT. Its translation is CASSPGSNTGELFF.

The V and J genes are TRBV5-1 and TRBJ2-6; D is unclear. The germline V and J ends were trimmed by 0 bases and 0 bases, with 4 bases remaining between them. CDR3 size: 15 residues. Germline CDR1 reads SGHRS; CDR2 reads YFSETQ. CDR3 in amino acids: CASSLGGSGANVLTF. The CDR3 DNA follows: TGCGCCAGCAGCTTGGGCGGCTCTGGGGCCAACGTCCTGACTTTC.

J is TRBJ2-3 and V is TRBV9, with 7 bases matching TRBD1. There are 16 residues in the CDR3. The J segment lost 3 bases and the V segment lost 3 bases, leaving 10 bases of the junction unmatched. The germline V gene has CDR1 SGDLS and CDR2 YYNGEE. This CDR3 reads CASSEDRDRRTDTQYF. In DNA, the CDR3 is TGTGCCAGCAGCGAAGACAGGGATCGAAGAACAGATACGCAGTATTTT.

The genes are TRBV2 and TRBJ2-2; the match to TRBD2 covers 8 bases. Germline-derived CDR1 and CDR2 are SNHLY and FYNNEI. The CDR3 sequence is 17 residues long. The junction had 14 bases not matched to a gene; V was cut back by 6 bases and J by 5 bases. DNA of the CDR3: TGTGCCAGCAGGGAGGGTGGCGGGGGGCGATTAACCGGGGAGCTGTTTTTT. Protein product: CASREGGGGRLTGELFF.

V usage is TRBV12-5 and J usage is TRBJ1-5, with D unclear. V was clipped by 4 bases and J by 7 bases, with 23 bases between them. The CDR3 runs to 17 residues. Per the germline V gene, CDR1 is LGHNT and CDR2 is FRNRAP. In DNA, the CDR3 is TGTGCTAGTGGTTCGACTAGATCGGACGTTTCAAGGCAGCCCCAGCATTTT. It is translated as CASGSTRSDVSRQPQHF.

The chain carries TRBV15 and TRBJ2-1; TRBD2 aligns across 7 bases. CDR3 length: 15 amino acids. V was pared by 3 bases and J by 7 bases, with 9 bases of the junction left unmatched. CDR1 LNHNV and CDR2 YYDKDF come from the germline V gene (reference sequence). The CDR3 DNA sequence: TGTGCCACCAGCAGCGGGGGGTTACATGGGAATGAGCAGTTCTTC. It translates to CATSSGGLHGNEQFF.

This chain uses TRBV10-3 with TRBJ2-7; unclear D gene. The germline gives CDR1 ENHRY, CDR2 SYGVKD. This CDR3 spans 12 amino acids. The V end was cut by 4 bases, the J end by 9 bases, with 13 bases between. The DNA of the CDR3 is TGTGCCATCAGTGGCAGCGCCCTAGGGCAGTACTTC. It encodes CAISGSALGQYF.

In this sample, this clone turned up a few times. The chain recombines TRBV6-6 with TRBJ1-4; weak D call: TRBD1 (6 bases). V was shortened by 6 bases and J by 7 bases, with 15 bases between the two germline ends. This CDR3 is 14 amino acids long. CDR1 and CDR2 (germline): MNHNY, SVGAGI (reference sequence). Here the CDR3 DNA reads TGTGCCAGCAGAACCGGGGACATCACTGAAAAACTGTTTTTT. As protein: CASRTGDITEKLFF.

For the CDR3, the DNA is TGCGCCAGCAGCCAAGATTTAGGGGTTTCGCCTGACACTGAAGCTTTCTTT. Its protein is CASSQDLGVSPDTEAFF. The V call is TRBV4-1, the J call TRBJ1-1, with D possibly TRBD1 on 5 matching bases. V dropped 0 bases and J dropped 3 bases, with 17 bases sitting between them. CDR3 length equals 17 residues. In germline, CDR1 is MGHRA, CDR2 YSYEKL.

The rearrangement joins TRBV5-7 to TRBJ1-4, with 7 bases matching TRBD1. TRBV5-7 is an ORF, with its function uncertain. The CDR3 consists of 15 residues. Trimming cost V 3 bases and J 8 bases; bases outside gene matches: 10. The CDR3 DNA reads as TGTGCCAGCAGCTCGGACAGGCCAACGAAGGAAAAACTGTTTTTT. Protein product: CASSSDRPTKEKLFF.